The 21 T cell receptor beta chains reported below all come from one sample, sequenced in a study of vaccination effects on CD4 cells after COVID-19. The culture ran for roughly ten days, and then CD4+ T cells were isolated. The participants, recipients of two vaccine doses, got either BNT162b2 or mRNA-1273. Data came from immunoSEQ multiplex PCR; TCRdb stores just in-frame clones and leaves some out. The table includes about 40,000 clones, under 70% detected once. Antigens for these TCRs are unknown. Sequencing was performed on CD4+ T cells from PBMCs cultured without peptide, taken after COVID-19 vaccination. The receptors here all came from a human donor who received a COVID-19 vaccine.

Note on this clone: One junction end does not reproduce the germline sequence, and a read error may be involved. V gene TRBV12-3 or TRBV12-4 combines with J gene TRBJ1-2, with 8 bases fitting TRBD1. The CDR3 extends over 12 amino acids. The CDR3 bases are TGTGCCAGCAGTTTGGACAGGGCCCAAGTCCCCTTC. Translating gives CASSLDRAQVPF.

The chain combines TRBV28 with TRBJ2-5; 7 positions match TRBD1. Germline assignment: CDR1 MDHEN and CDR2 SYDVKM. This CDR3 region has 14 residues. Trimming cost V 5 bases and J 5 bases; bases outside gene matches: 8. CDR3 nucleotide sequence: TGTGCCAGCAGTCGACAGGGTCTGAGGGAGACCCAGTACTTC. It codes for CASSRQGLRETQYF.

The chain is built from TRBV19 and TRBJ1-2; D not resolved. Germline assignment: CDR1 LNHDA and CDR2 SQIVND (reference sequence). Trimming cost V 5 bases and J 4 bases, with 14 bases left between them. The CDR3 extends over 14 amino acids. CDR3 nucleotide sequence: TGTGCCAGTAGTCAGCAGGAAACCATCTATGGCTACACCTTC. This codes for CASSQQETIYGYTF.

This clone was counted a few times. V and J are TRBV9 and TRBJ2-7; D uncertain. The germline gives CDR1 SGDLS, CDR2 YYNGEE. Trimming took off 3 bases at V and 5 bases at J, with 18 bases between the two ends. This CDR3 region has 15 residues. CDR3 in DNA: TGTGCCAGCAGCGCCAATTCGTTACCTGGGGACGAGCAGTACTTC. This translates into CASSANSLPGDEQYF.

The chain combines TRBV30 with TRBJ2-7; D may be TRBD2 (5 bases). V was pared by 3 bases and J by 1 base, with 19 bases between. Looked up from germline, CDR1 is GTSNPN and CDR2 is SVGIG (reference sequence). This CDR3 is built from 16 residues. The CDR3 spells CAWRAKKIPGSYEQYF. The CDR3 DNA reads as TGTGCCTGGAGGGCGAAAAAGATCCCGGGGTCCTACGAGCAGTACTTC.

This clone was seen only a few times. The V and J genes are TRBV10-1 and TRBJ2-2; D remains unclear. The CDR3 spans 14 residues. Between the trimmed V and J ends, which lost 4 bases and 4 bases, there was a span of 10 bases. In germline, CDR1 is WNHNN, CDR2 SYGVQD (reference sequence). The CDR3 coding sequence is TGCGCCAGCAGTGTTACTATCGTCACCGGGGAGCTGTTTTTT. This codes for CASSVTIVTGELFF.

The chain links TRBV2 to TRBJ2-5; D call uncertain. The CDR3 is 16 amino acids. Trimming shortened V by 8 bases and J by 4 bases, and 23 bases separated the two germline ends. Germline V CDR1 and CDR2: SNHLY, FYNNEI. This CDR3 reads CASLGGRLMKPETQYF. The CDR3 bases are TGTGCCAGCCTTGGCGGACGACTCATGAAACCAGAGACCCAGTACTTC.

This clone was found once. The chain has TRBV18 and TRBJ2-1; the D gene is possibly TRBD1 (6 bases). The CDR3 runs to 15 residues. V gave up 6 bases and J gave up 1 base, with 13 bases separating them. Germline V gene lookup returns CDR1 KGHSH and CDR2 LQKENI. The DNA for the CDR3 is TGTGCCAGCTCTACCAGGGGCGTATCCTACAATGAGCAGTTCTTC. Translating it yields CASSTRGVSYNEQFF.

This chain uses TRBV5-1 with TRBJ2-5, with TRBD1 as a possible D gene (7 bases). The germline V and J ends were trimmed by 3 bases and 0 bases, with 9 bases remaining between them. The CDR3 is made up of 14 amino acids. Germline assignment: CDR1 SGHRS and CDR2 YFSETQ. CDR3 DNA sequence: TGCGCCAGCAGCTGGAGGGGGCACCAAGAGACCCAGTACTTC. It is translated as CASSWRGHQETQYF.

This chain uses TRBV3-1 (or the pseudogene TRBV3-2) with TRBJ1-2; D is possibly TRBD1 (6 bases). The CDR3 spans 12 residues. Trimming pared 4 bases from V and 5 bases from J, leaving 8 bases between. The germline gives CDR1 LGHDT, CDR2 YNNKEL (reference sequence). This CDR3 reads CASSPDRYGYTF. The CDR3 nucleotides read TGTGCCAGCAGCCCGGACAGATATGGCTACACCTTC.

The CDR3 sequence is CASSLDFQGNTEAFF. In DNA form, the CDR3 reads TGCGCCAGCAGCTTGGACTTCCAGGGGAACACTGAAGCTTTCTTT. The chain carries TRBV5-1 and TRBJ1-1, with TRBD1 as a possible D gene (5 bases). CDR3 length: 15 amino acids. Trimming removed 0 bases from V and 1 base from J, with 10 bases in between. Germline loops: CDR1 SGHRS, CDR2 YFSETQ.

This clone was found a few times. V usage is TRBV29-1 and J usage is TRBJ1-2; 8 bases agree with TRBD1. This CDR3 contains 14 residues. With V trimmed by 7 bases and J by 4 bases, 11 bases remained unmatched. Per germline, CDR1 SQVTM and CDR2 ANQGSEA. Here the CDR3 reads CSALDRAGFYGYTF. The CDR3 nucleotides are TGCAGCGCCCTGGACAGGGCCGGATTCTATGGCTACACCTTC.

V and J are TRBV24-1 and TRBJ1-2; 7 bases are shared with TRBD1. Trimming removed 9 bases from V and 4 bases from J; junction bases left unmatched: 19. Germline V CDR1 and CDR2: KGHDR, SFDVKD. CDR3 length: 17 amino acids. The CDR3 DNA reads as TGTGCCACCGGAGGGTGGAAAGGACAGGAGCTTCCCTATGGCTACACCTTC. Its translation is CATGGWKGQELPYGYTF.

V gene TRBV4-1 combines with J gene TRBJ2-2; 8 bases are shared with TRBD1. The CDR3 has 19 amino acids. The junction had 16 bases not matched to a gene; V was cut back by 0 bases and J by 7 bases. CDR1 MGHRA and CDR2 YSYEKL come from the germline V gene. CDR3 region: CASSQDEVRRTGWVGELFF. In nucleotides, the CDR3 is TGCGCCAGCAGCCAAGATGAAGTCCGCCGGACAGGGTGGGTCGGGGAGCTGTTTTTT.

V usage is TRBV5-4 and J usage is TRBJ1-1; TRBD1 might be the D (6 bases). V was cut by 3 bases and J by 2 bases, with 14 bases left in between. The CDR3 spans 15 residues. Germline CDR1 is SGHNT and CDR2 is YYREEE (reference sequence). In DNA, the CDR3 is TGTGCCAGCAGCTCCACAGGGACGGTTAACACTGAAGCTTTCTTT. Translating gives CASSSTGTVNTEAFF. The variable domain in full, with the rest retrieved from reference TRBV5-4 and TRBJ1-1, is ETGVTQSPTHLIKTRGQQVTLRCSSQSGHNTVSWYQQALGQGPQFIFQYYREEENGRGNFPPRFSGLQFPNYSSELNVNALELDDSALYLCASSSTGTVNTEAFFGQGTRLTVV.

CDR3 in amino acids: CASSLLTSGGADTQYF. The DNA for the CDR3 is TGCGCCAGCAGCTTACTGACTAGCGGGGGGGCGGATACGCAGTATTTT. The rearrangement links TRBV5-1 to TRBJ2-3, with TRBD2 matching over 14 bases. Germline V gene sequence: CDR1 SGHRS, CDR2 YFSETQ. The trim removed 2 bases at V and 6 bases at J, leaving 5 bases unmatched. The CDR3 is 16 residues long.

CDR3 in DNA: TGTGCCAGCAGCTTAGTAGGGGGGACCAATCAGCCCCAGCATTTT. Translation: CASSLVGGTNQPQHF. The chain carries TRBV7-9 and TRBJ1-5; maybe TRBD1 (6 bases). Trimming pared 1 base from V and 3 bases from J, leaving 10 bases between. The CDR3 length is 15 residues. The germline CDR1 and CDR2 sequences are SEHNR and FQNEAQ (reference sequence).

This clone was observed a single time. The rearrangement uses TRBV5-6 and TRBJ2-7, with D possibly TRBD2 on 5 matching bases. The CDR3 extends over 15 amino acids. V gave up 0 bases and J gave up 5 bases, with 15 bases separating them. The germline CDR1 and CDR2 sequences are SGHDT and YYEEEE. The CDR3 region has the DNA TGTGCCAGCAGCTTGGCCTTTGCGGGTTTCAACGAGCAGTACTTC. Amino acid sequence: CASSLAFAGFNEQYF.

The chain uses TRBV6-1 and TRBJ2-7; 9 positions match TRBD2. From germline, CDR1 is MNHNS and CDR2 SASEGT. This CDR3 has 16 residues. V shed 2 bases, J shed 6 bases, and the junction held 11 bases outside the gene matches. The CDR3 is CASSERIGGRVPEQYF. The CDR3 nucleotides are TGTGCCAGCAGTGAAAGGATTGGCGGGAGGGTCCCCGAGCAGTACTTC.

V is TRBV3-1 (or the pseudogene TRBV3-2) and J is TRBJ1-4; TRBD1 is a possible D gene (6 bases). Germline V gene sequence: CDR1 LGHDT, CDR2 YNNKEL (reference sequence). CDR3 length equals 17 residues. V was pared by 1 base and J by 2 bases, with 14 bases between. CDR3 in amino acids: CASSQVRGGSTNEKLFF. The DNA of the CDR3 is TGTGCCAGCAGCCAAGTTCGTGGGGGCTCGACTAATGAAAAACTGTTTTTT.

The chain recombines TRBV6-5 with TRBJ2-3; perhaps TRBD1 as D (5 bases). V lost 2 bases and J lost 3, with 9 bases in between. The CDR3 has 14 amino acids. The germline V gene encodes CDR1 MNHEY and CDR2 SVGAGI. The CDR3 DNA sequence: TGTGCCAGCAGTTACCAGGGTTTAACAGATACGCAGTATTTT. Encoded protein: CASSYQGLTDTQYF.